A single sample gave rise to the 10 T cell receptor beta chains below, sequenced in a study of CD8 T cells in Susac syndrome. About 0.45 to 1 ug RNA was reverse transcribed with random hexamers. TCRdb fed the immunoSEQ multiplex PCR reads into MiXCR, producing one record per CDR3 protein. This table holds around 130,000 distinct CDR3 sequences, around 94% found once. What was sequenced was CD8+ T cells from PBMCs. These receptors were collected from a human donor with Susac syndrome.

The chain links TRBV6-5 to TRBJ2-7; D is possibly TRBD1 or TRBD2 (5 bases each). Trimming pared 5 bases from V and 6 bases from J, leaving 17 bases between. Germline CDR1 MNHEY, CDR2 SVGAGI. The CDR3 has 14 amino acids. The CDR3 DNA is TGTGCCAGCAGTCCCTCGGGACCCCTCGGCGAGCAGTACTTC. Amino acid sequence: CASSPSGPLGEQYF.

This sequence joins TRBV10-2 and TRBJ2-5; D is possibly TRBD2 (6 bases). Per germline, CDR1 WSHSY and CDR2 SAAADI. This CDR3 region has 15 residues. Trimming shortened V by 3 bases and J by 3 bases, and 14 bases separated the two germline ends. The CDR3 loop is CASSDPPGEKETQYF. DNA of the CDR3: TGCGCCAGCAGTGACCCGCCGGGGGAGAAAGAGACCCAGTACTTC.

CDR3 DNA sequence: TGTGCCAGCAGTTTGGGGGGGGAGGTGGGCACAGATACGCAGTATTTT. It is translated as CASSLGGEVGTDTQYF. The V call is TRBV12-3 or TRBV12-4, the J call TRBJ2-3; 7 nucleotides agree with TRBD2. The V and J ends lost 3 bases and 1 base, in that order; junction bases with no gene match: 7. This CDR3 contains 16 residues.

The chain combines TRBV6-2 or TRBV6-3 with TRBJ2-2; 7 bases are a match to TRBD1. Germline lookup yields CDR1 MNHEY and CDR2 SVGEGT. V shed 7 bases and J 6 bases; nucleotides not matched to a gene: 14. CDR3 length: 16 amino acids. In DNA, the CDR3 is TGTGCCAGCACCAAACACAGGGGATCTGTCGCCGGGGAGCTGTTTTTT. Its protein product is CASTKHRGSVAGELFF.

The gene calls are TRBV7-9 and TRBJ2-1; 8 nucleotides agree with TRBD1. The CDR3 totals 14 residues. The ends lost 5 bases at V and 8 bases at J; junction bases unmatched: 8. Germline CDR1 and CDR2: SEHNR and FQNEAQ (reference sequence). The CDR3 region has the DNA TGTGCCAGCAGCCCCCAGACAGGGGTCGATGAGCAGTTCTTC. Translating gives CASSPQTGVDEQFF.

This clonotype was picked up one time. This CDR3 is CSVEATGSNYGYTF. CDR3 coding DNA: TGCAGCGTTGAAGCGACAGGGTCTAACTATGGCTACACCTTC. This chain uses TRBV29-1 with TRBJ1-2; 7 positions match TRBD1. The junction had 2 bases not matched to a gene; V was cut back by 1 base and J by 0 bases. The germline gives CDR1 SQVTM, CDR2 ANQGSEA. This CDR3 region has 14 residues.

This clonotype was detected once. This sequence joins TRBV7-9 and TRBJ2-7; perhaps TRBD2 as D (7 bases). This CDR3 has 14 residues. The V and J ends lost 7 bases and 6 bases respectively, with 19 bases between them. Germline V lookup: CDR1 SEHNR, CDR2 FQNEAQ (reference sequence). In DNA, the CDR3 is TGTGCCAGCACCCCGTCTGGGGGGGCCAGCGAGCAGTACTTC. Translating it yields CASTPSGGASEQYF. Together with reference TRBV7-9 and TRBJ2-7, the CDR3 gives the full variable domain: DTGVSQNPRHKITKRGQNVTFRCDPISEHNRLYWYRQTLGQGPEFLTYFQNEAQLEKSRLLSDRFSAERPKGSFSTLEIQRTEQGDSAMYLCASTPSGGASEQYFGPGTRLTVT.

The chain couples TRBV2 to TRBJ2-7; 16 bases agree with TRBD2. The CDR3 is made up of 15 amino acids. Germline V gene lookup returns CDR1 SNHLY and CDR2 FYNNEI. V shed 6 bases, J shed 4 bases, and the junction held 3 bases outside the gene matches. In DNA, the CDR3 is TGTGCCAGCAGCGGGACTAGCGGGGGGGGATACGAGCAGTACTTC. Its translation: CASSGTSGGGYEQYF.

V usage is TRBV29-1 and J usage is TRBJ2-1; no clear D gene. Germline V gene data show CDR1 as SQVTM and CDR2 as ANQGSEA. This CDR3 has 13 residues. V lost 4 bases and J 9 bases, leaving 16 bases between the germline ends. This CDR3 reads CSVAPGPPGEQFF. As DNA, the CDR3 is TGCAGCGTTGCTCCGGGCCCCCCGGGTGAGCAGTTCTTC.

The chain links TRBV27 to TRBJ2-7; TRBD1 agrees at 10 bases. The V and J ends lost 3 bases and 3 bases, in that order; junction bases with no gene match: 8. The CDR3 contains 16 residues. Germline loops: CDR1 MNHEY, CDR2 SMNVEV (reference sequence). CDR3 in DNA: TGTGCCAGCAGTTTCTCCCCCGGGACAGGGGTCTACGAGCAGTACTTC. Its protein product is CASSFSPGTGVYEQYF.